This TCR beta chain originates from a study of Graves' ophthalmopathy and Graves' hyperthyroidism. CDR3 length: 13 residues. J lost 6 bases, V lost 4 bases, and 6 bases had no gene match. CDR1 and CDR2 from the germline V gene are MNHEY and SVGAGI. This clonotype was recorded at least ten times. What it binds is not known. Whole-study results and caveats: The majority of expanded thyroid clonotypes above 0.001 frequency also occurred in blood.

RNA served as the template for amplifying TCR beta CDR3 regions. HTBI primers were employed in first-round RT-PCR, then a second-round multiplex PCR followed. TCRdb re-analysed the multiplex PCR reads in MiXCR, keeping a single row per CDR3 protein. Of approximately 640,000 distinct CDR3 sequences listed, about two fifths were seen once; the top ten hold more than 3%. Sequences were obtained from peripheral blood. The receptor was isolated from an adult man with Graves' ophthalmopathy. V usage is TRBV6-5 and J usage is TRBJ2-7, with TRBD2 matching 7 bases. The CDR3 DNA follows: TGTGCCAGCAGTTCCCCCGCGGGAGTCGAGCAGTACTTC. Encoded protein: CASSSPAGVEQYF.